The 27 T cell receptor beta chains below come from one sample, sequenced in a study of shared clonotypes between healthy human individuals. Produced via immunoSEQ multiplex PCR; TCRdb's table is partial and in-frame only. Here the sample spans more than 2 million clones, 93% being singletons. Terminally differentiated effector memory CD45RA+ cells were left out of the naive CD8 fraction, which was CD45RO-negative and positively selected for CCR7. Sequencing was done on a sample of naive CD8+ T cells from PBMCs. The receptor source for this set is a young man in good health. Some clones in this sample may be carry-over from other donors' samples.

The V gene is TRBV5-8, the J gene TRBJ2-5; D is ambiguous. V lost 0 bases and J lost 0, with 15 bases in between. Germline CDR1 SGHTS, CDR2 YDEGEE. CDR3 length: 17 residues. CDR3 amino acids: CASSLEDGEFYQETQYF. DNA of the CDR3: TGTGCCAGCAGCTTGGAAGACGGCGAGTTTTACCAAGAGACCCAGTACTTC.

The gene calls are TRBV7-2 and TRBJ1-2; D is ambiguous. Trimming stripped 7 bases from V and 6 bases from J, with 24 bases between. The CDR3 contains 16 residues. CDR1 and CDR2 from the germline V gene are SGHTA and FQGNSA. The CDR3 loop reads CASNQAVIRYADGYTF. CDR3 DNA: TGTGCCAGCAACCAAGCCGTGATTCGGTATGCAGATGGCTACACCTTC.

This clone was found once. This chain connects TRBV5-1 to TRBJ2-7, with a possible D match to TRBD2 (6 bases). Per the germline V gene, CDR1 is SGHRS and CDR2 is YFSETQ. The CDR3 is 15 amino acids. The V and J ends lost 1 base and 5 bases respectively, with 16 bases between them. CDR3 in amino acids: CASSLRPSVGDEQYF. In nucleotides, the CDR3 is TGCGCCAGCAGCTTGCGGCCTAGCGTCGGGGACGAGCAGTACTTC.

This clone was observed once. The chain carries TRBV11-2 and TRBJ2-1; 10 bases line up with TRBD2. The CDR3 is 17 residues long. Germline V gene data show CDR1 as SGHAT and CDR2 as FQNNGV. V was clipped by 0 bases and J by 1 base; unmatched bases: 3. In DNA, the CDR3 is TGTGCCAGCAGCTTAGAGTTAGCGGGAGGTTCCTACAATGAGCAGTTCTTC. It specifies CASSLELAGGSYNEQFF. Variable domain in full (rest from reference TRBV11-2 and TRBJ2-1): EAGVAQSPRYKIIEKRQSVAFWCNPISGHATLYWYQQILGQGPKLLIQFQNNGVVDDSQLPKDRFSAERLKGVDSTLKIQPAKLEDSAVYLCASSLELAGGSYNEQFFGPGTRLTVL.

In its sample, this clone was seen once. The CDR3: CASSSKNQGSYGYTF. CDR3 bases: TGTGCCAGCAGTTCAAAAAACCAGGGCTCCTATGGCTACACCTTC. The V gene is TRBV6-5, the J gene TRBJ1-2; perhaps TRBD1 as D (5 bases). The CDR3 is 15 amino acids. Germline V lookup: CDR1 MNHEY, CDR2 SVGAGI. V shed 4 bases and J shed 4 bases, with 16 bases lying between them.

This clone was counted a single time. This sequence joins TRBV14 and TRBJ2-7; maybe TRBD2 (6 bases). The V end was cut by 3 bases, the J end by 0 bases, with 12 bases between. CDR1 SGHDN and CDR2 FVKESK come from the germline V gene. The CDR3 sequence is 15 residues long. DNA for the CDR3: TGTGCCAGCAGCCACTCGGGGGAGGCCTCCTACGAGCAGTACTTC. Protein: CASSHSGEASYEQYF.

The chain is built from TRBV19 and TRBJ2-1; 8 nucleotides agree with TRBD2. The length of the CDR3 is 15 residues. Trimming took 5 bases from V and 7 from J; bases not matched to a gene: 10. The germline V gene encodes CDR1 LNHDA and CDR2 SQIVND (reference sequence). The CDR3: CASSGTGGGLNEQFF. For the CDR3, the DNA is TGTGCCAGTAGTGGTACGGGAGGGGGGTTAAATGAGCAGTTCTTC.

The genes are TRBV4-2 and TRBJ2-5; 8 positions match TRBD1. The germline gives CDR1 LGHNA, CDR2 YNFKEQ. The V segment lost 2 bases and the J segment 4 bases; nucleotides outside the gene matches: 3. The CDR3 length is 14 residues. The CDR3 nucleotides read TGTGCCAGCAGCCAATTCGACAGGGGAGAGACCCAGTACTTC. Its protein is CASSQFDRGETQYF.

The genes are TRBV27 and TRBJ1-5; D uncertain. Germline V lookup: CDR1 MNHEY, CDR2 SMNVEV (reference sequence). The V end lost 8 bases, the J end lost 9 bases, and 20 bases lay between the germline ends. This CDR3 region has 14 residues. CDR3 region: CASANRAPYGPQHF. CDR3 nucleotide sequence: TGTGCCAGCGCTAATCGGGCCCCGTATGGGCCCCAGCATTTT.

The chain links TRBV5-8 to TRBJ1-2; D not resolved. The V and J ends lost 1 base and 4 bases respectively, with 17 bases between them. The length of the CDR3 is 16 residues. Germline V CDR1 and CDR2: SGHTS, YDEGEE. In DNA form, the CDR3 reads TGTGCCAGCAGCTTGAGGAATACGGGCAGGACCTATGGCTACACCTTC. As protein: CASSLRNTGRTYGYTF.

This clone was counted only a few times. V gene TRBV6-4 combines with J gene TRBJ1-1, with D possibly matching TRBD1 (6 bases). The CDR3 covers 14 residues. Between the trimmed V and J ends, which lost 3 bases and 5 bases, there was a span of 13 bases. Germline values: CDR1 MRHNA, CDR2 SNTAGT. The CDR3 protein is CASSEGADETEAFF. CDR3 in DNA: TGTGCCAGCAGTGAGGGGGCCGATGAAACTGAAGCTTTCTTT.

This clone was seen only a few times. V usage is TRBV2 and J usage is TRBJ2-7, with TRBD1 matching over 8 bases. Unmatched junction bases numbered 9, after V lost 5 bases and J lost 6 bases. The CDR3 has 14 residues. CDR1 and CDR2 (germline): SNHLY, FYNNEI. Here the CDR3 reads CASSPWTGRSEQYF. The CDR3, as DNA: TGTGCCAGCAGTCCGTGGACAGGGAGGAGCGAGCAGTACTTC.

In its sample, this clone was seen once. This CDR3 is CASSLISGGEEETQYF. In DNA form, the CDR3 reads TGTGCCAGCAGCTTAATTTCCGGGGGCGAGGAAGAGACCCAGTACTTC. The chain carries TRBV7-2 and TRBJ2-5, with D tentatively TRBD1 or TRBD2 (6 bases each). The CDR3 has 16 residues. V was cut by 2 bases and J by 3 bases, with 16 bases left in between. CDR1 and CDR2 (germline): SGHTA, FQGNSA.

This rearrangement joins TRBV27 to TRBJ2-5; D is ambiguous. Per the germline V gene, CDR1 is MNHEY and CDR2 is SMNVEV (reference sequence). There are 14 residues in the CDR3. With 5 bases removed from V and 10 bases from J, the gap between germline ends came to 20 bases. As DNA, the CDR3 is TGTGCCAGCAGTATCGGGCTCCCCGGCCGAGACCAGTACTTC. Its protein is CASSIGLPGRDQYF.

This clone was seen a single time. The V call is TRBV28, the J call TRBJ2-2; D is unclear. Trimming removed 10 bases at V and 6 bases at J, with 18 bases between. This CDR3 region has 14 residues. The germline V gene encodes CDR1 MDHEN and CDR2 SYDVKM. CDR3 sequence: CATSDPMVPGELFF. The DNA of the CDR3 is TGTGCCACCTCAGACCCGATGGTTCCCGGGGAGCTGTTTTTT.

The V call is TRBV18, the J call TRBJ1-4; D not resolved. The CDR3 contains 15 residues. Germline-derived CDR1 and CDR2 are KGHSH and LQKENI. Between the trimmed V and J ends, which lost 6 bases and 5 bases, there was a span of 16 bases. Here the CDR3 reads CASSRPLVENEKLFF. Written as DNA, the CDR3 is TGTGCCAGCTCGCGACCGTTGGTAGAGAATGAAAAACTGTTTTTT. Variable domain in full (rest from reference TRBV18 and TRBJ1-4): NAGVMQNPRHLVRRRGQEARLRCSPMKGHSHVYWYRQLPEEGLKFMVYLQKENIIDESGMPKERFSAEFPKEGPSILRIQQVVRGDSAAYFCASSRPLVENEKLFFGSGTQLSVL.

This chain connects TRBV27 to TRBJ2-7, with 8 bases identical to TRBD1. J was trimmed by 5 bases and V by 8 bases; bases with no gene match: 8. Germline CDR1 MNHEY, CDR2 SMNVEV (reference sequence). The CDR3 covers 13 residues. The CDR3 is CASGGWTGNEQYF. In DNA form, the CDR3 reads TGTGCCAGCGGGGGTTGGACAGGGAACGAGCAGTACTTC.

Points on this clone: Other nucleotide sequences in the sample specify the same CDR3. The rearrangement joins TRBV19 to TRBJ2-7, with TRBD1 identical over 7 bases. The length of the CDR3 is 14 residues. Unmatched junction bases numbered 4, after V lost 5 bases and J lost 0 bases. Germline V gene sequence: CDR1 LNHDA, CDR2 SQIVND (reference sequence). DNA of the CDR3: TGTGCCAGTAGTTCCCGGGACAGCTCCTACGAGCAGTACTTC. It specifies CASSSRDSSYEQYF.

Turning to this clone: The sample has other DNA sequences that encode this CDR3 too. The CDR3: CASRDSSYEQYF. The CDR3 DNA is TGTGCCAGCAGGGATAGCTCCTACGAGCAGTACTTC. The rearrangement joins TRBV7-9 to TRBJ2-7; no reliable D call. Trimming took off 6 bases at V and 0 bases at J, with 6 bases between the two ends. CDR1 and CDR2 from the germline V gene are SEHNR and FQNEAQ (reference sequence). The CDR3 spans 12 residues. The variable domain in full, with the rest retrieved from reference TRBV7-9 and TRBJ2-7, is DTGVSQNPRHKITKRGQNVTFRCDPISEHNRLYWYRQTLGQGPEFLTYFQNEAQLEKSRLLSDRFSAERPKGSFSTLEIQRTEQGDSAMYLCASRDSSYEQYFGPGTRLTVT.

The J gene is TRBJ2-7, the V gene TRBV7-3, with 7 bases fitting TRBD1. This CDR3 has 15 amino acids. Trimming took 5 bases from V and 1 from J; bases not matched to a gene: 8. CDR1 and CDR2 (germline): SGHTA, FQGTGA. CDR3 in amino acids: CASSANRGPSYEQYF. The CDR3 bases are TGTGCCAGCAGCGCCAACAGGGGTCCATCCTACGAGCAGTACTTC.

DNA of the CDR3: TGTGCCAGCAGTTTATTTCGCCGACTAGCGGGAAAGCTTAGAGATACGCAGTATTTT. Translated: CASSLFRRLAGKLRDTQYF. This chain links TRBV28 with TRBJ2-3; 11 positions agree with TRBD2. With 1 base clipped from V and 5 bases from J, the junction kept 14 bases outside the gene matches. The CDR3 is 19 residues long. Germline lookup yields CDR1 MDHEN and CDR2 SYDVKM.

The V call is TRBV7-8, the J call TRBJ2-7; 7 positions match TRBD1. The CDR3 extends over 14 amino acids. CDR1 is SGHVS, CDR2 FQNEAQ, per germline. J gave up 3 bases and V 5 bases, and 7 bases lay outside the gene matches. The CDR3 loop is CASSPRDRLYEQYF. The CDR3 DNA sequence: TGTGCCAGCAGCCCCCGGGACAGACTCTACGAGCAGTACTTC.

V is TRBV28 and J is TRBJ2-7; D uncertain. V gave up 5 bases and J gave up 7 bases, with 12 bases separating them. The CDR3 extends over 12 amino acids. CDR1 is MDHEN, CDR2 SYDVKM, per germline. The CDR3 protein is CASSPTLGEQYF. The CDR3 nucleotides read TGTGCCAGCAGTCCTACCTTGGGGGAGCAGTACTTC. Drawing the rest from reference TRBV28 and TRBJ2-7, the complete variable domain is DVKVTQSSRYLVKRTGEKVFLECVQDMDHENMFWYRQDPGLGLRLIYFSYDVKMKEKGDIPEGYSVSREKKERFSLILESASTNQTSMYLCASSPTLGEQYFGPGTRLTVT.

The chain has TRBV6-5 and TRBJ1-1, with D unclear. The germline V gene encodes CDR1 MNHEY and CDR2 SVGAGI. This CDR3 has 11 amino acids. Trimming stripped 5 bases from V and 4 bases from J, with 5 bases between. As DNA, the CDR3 is TGTGCCAGCAGTGATCTCACTGAAGCTTTCTTT. Translated: CASSDLTEAFF.

The J gene is TRBJ2-4, the V gene TRBV28; D assignment may be TRBD1 or TRBD2 (5 bases each). This CDR3 is 16 amino acids long. V lost 8 bases and J lost 0, with 17 bases in between. The germline V gene encodes CDR1 MDHEN and CDR2 SYDVKM. The CDR3 region is CASDTRGSLAKNIQYF. For the CDR3, the DNA is TGTGCCAGCGACACGAGGGGATCCCTAGCCAAAAACATTCAGTACTTC.

This clone has more than one count but fewer than ten. The chain recombines TRBV27 with TRBJ1-5; TRBD1 might be the D (5 bases). From germline, CDR1 is MNHEY and CDR2 SMNVEV (reference sequence). Trimming took 4 bases from V and 1 from J, leaving 14 bases between them. The CDR3 runs to 16 residues. The CDR3 reads CASSSQVPWSNQPQHF. The CDR3 region has the DNA TGTGCCAGCAGTTCACAGGTTCCATGGAGCAATCAGCCCCAGCATTTT.

The rearrangement uses TRBV9 and TRBJ2-1; 8 bases agree with TRBD2. The trim removed 3 bases at V and 6 bases at J, leaving 8 bases unmatched. This CDR3 has 15 residues. Germline CDR1 is SGDLS and CDR2 is YYNGEE. CDR3 nucleotide sequence: TGTGCCAGCAGCGCCCCCCTCGCGGGAGGCAATGAGCAGTTCTTC. Its translation: CASSAPLAGGNEQFF.